This T cell receptor (beta chain) derives from a study of CD8+CD57+ T cells in acquired aplastic anemia. Findings and caveats of the study: Patients and controls were found to share twenty-nine CD8+ CDR3 sequences.

TCR beta VDJ and CDR3 profiling used genomic DNA as template. TCRdb reprocessed the reads via MiXCR and lists one record per CDR3 protein. The repertoire holds about 240,000 distinct CDR3 sequences, with more than 40% as singletons. In patients chosen for sequencing, flow cytometry had shown CD8+CD57+ cell expansion. No therapy was given to patients before blood sampling. This clonotype has a count of ten or more. What it recognizes is unknown. CDR1 is PRHDT, CDR2 FYEKMQ, per germline (reference sequence). The CDR3 sequence is 12 residues long. Trimming removed 6 bases at V and 0 bases at J, with 5 bases between.

Specimen: sorted CD4+, CD8+, or CD8+CD57+ T cells (not recorded which) from PBMCs. The clonotype was recovered from a human donor with aplastic anemia. The chain uses TRBV13 and TRBJ2-5; D is undetermined. The CDR3 loop reads CASRKYQETQYF. The CDR3 DNA reads TGTGCCAGCAGGAAGTACCAAGAGACCCAGTACTTC. Full variable domain (outside the CDR3, taken from reference TRBV13 and TRBJ2-5): AAGVIQSPRHLIKEKRETATLKCYPIPRHDTVYWYQQGPGQDPQFLISFYEKMQSDKGSIPDRFSAQQFSDYHSELNMSSLELGDSALYFCASRKYQETQYFGPGTRLLVL.